The sequence of this T cell receptor beta chain was determined in a study of vaccination effects on CD4 cells after COVID-19. Germline values: CDR1 SGHNT, CDR2 YYREEE (reference sequence). This CDR3 is built from 17 residues. The trim removed 3 bases at V and 4 bases at J, leaving 8 bases unmatched. After less than 11 days in culture, the CD4+ T cells were isolated. Clones were sequenced by immunoSEQ multiplex PCR, and TCRdb holds only the in-frame ones, with some missing. This sample yields about 66,000 clones, of which approximately 72% are seen a single time; 20% to 25% belongs to the top ten. Comment on this clone: The antigen is undetermined.

The sequence came from a human donor who had a prior SARS-CoV-2 infection. The rearrangement uses TRBV5-4 and TRBJ2-5; 14 bases line up with TRBD2. The sequencing used CD4+ T cells from PBMCs cultured without peptide, collected before COVID-19 vaccination. The CDR3 region is CASSSRLAGGRGETQYF. CDR3 nucleotides: TGTGCCAGCAGCTCCCGACTAGCGGGAGGGAGAGGAGAGACCCAGTACTTC.